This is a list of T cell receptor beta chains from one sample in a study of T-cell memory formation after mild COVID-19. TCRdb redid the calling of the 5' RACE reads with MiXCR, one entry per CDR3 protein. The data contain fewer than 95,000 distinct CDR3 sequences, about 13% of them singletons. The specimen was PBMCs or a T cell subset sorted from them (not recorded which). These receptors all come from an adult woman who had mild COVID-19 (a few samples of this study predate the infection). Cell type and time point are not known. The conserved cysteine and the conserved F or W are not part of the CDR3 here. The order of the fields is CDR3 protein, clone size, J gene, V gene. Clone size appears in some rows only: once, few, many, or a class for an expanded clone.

ASSIEPGQSYEQY,NA,TRBJ2-7,TRBV19
ASSQEGMRETQY,few,TRBJ2-5,TRBV4-1
SVDGGQVGTLGETQY,NA,TRBJ2-5,TRBV29-1
ASETDPNTGELF,few,TRBJ2-2,TRBV7-9
ASSLYPAGGYEQY,NA,TRBJ2-7,TRBV5-6
ASSEMRDYT,NA,TRBJ1-2,TRBV2
ASSQTDFAYEQY,many,TRBJ2-7,TRBV4-2
ASSPLLAGGPSTDTQY,NA,TRBJ2-3,TRBV5-1
ASSRRGAGTEAF,NA,TRBJ1-1,TRBV27
ASSFAARMNTEAF,NA,TRBJ1-1,TRBV12-3/TRBV12-4
ASSLAPGERYEQY,NA,TRBJ2-7,TRBV5-1
SVPRDNSYEQY,many,TRBJ2-7,TRBV20-1
ASSFKETQY,NA,TRBJ2-5,TRBV27
ASSVVISGGDRRPGELF,NA,TRBJ2-2,TRBV9
ASSLRAGGWDEQF,many,TRBJ2-1,TRBV7-8
ASSFAGENYGYT,NA,TRBJ1-2,TRBV11-3
ASSQGTGGETQY,NA,TRBJ2-5,TRBV4-1
ASSRDRGLYQPQH,NA,TRBJ1-5,TRBV27
ASSSSFFGSYEQY,few,TRBJ2-7,TRBV12-3/TRBV12-4
ASRFSYEQY,many,TRBJ2-7,TRBV6-2/TRBV6-3
ASSLRGRLVFDYNEQF,many,TRBJ2-1,TRBV7-2
ASRGERGHGYT,NA,TRBJ1-2,TRBV12-3/TRBV12-4
SATGTSGEPYEQY,NA,TRBJ2-7,TRBV20-1
ASSLPGDIPREQY,NA,TRBJ2-7,TRBV28
ASSPNGQLLSSYEQY,few,TRBJ2-7,TRBV5-6
ASSRPRGWQETQY,NA,TRBJ2-5,TRBV7-9
ASSLDRGVGELF,few,TRBJ2-2,TRBV7-9
ASSTYGGNTEAF,NA,TRBJ1-1,TRBV5-1
ASSSLQRGGTYNEQF,NA,TRBJ2-1,TRBV13
ASSLPDKHYEQY,few,TRBJ2-7,TRBV12-3/TRBV12-4
ASSSFGPQMDSPLH,few,TRBJ1-6,TRBV7-8
ASSQRLAGVDEQF,few,TRBJ2-1,TRBV4-1
ASSLEFHEQY,NA,TRBJ2-7,TRBV7-9
ASSPWDLYNEQF,many,TRBJ2-1,TRBV9
ASSVAENTEAF,few,TRBJ1-1,TRBV9
ASSVSAGGSNEQF,NA,TRBJ2-1,TRBV9
ASSPPLAGRTGELF,few,TRBJ2-2,TRBV7-9
ASSLFSAGDTDTQY,medium-sized,TRBJ2-3,TRBV12-3/TRBV12-4
ASSSSGGPDEQF,NA,TRBJ2-1,TRBV6-5
ASRNRTGGNYGYT,few,TRBJ1-2,TRBV6-2/TRBV6-3
ASSYVGGAPIDTQY,few,TRBJ2-3,TRBV7-8
ASIGSMNTEAF,NA,TRBJ1-1,TRBV6-1
ASSQDLRDRDHEQF,NA,TRBJ2-1,TRBV3-1
ASSLVQGRTDTQY,NA,TRBJ2-3,TRBV5-6
SVEEGTVYEQY,few,TRBJ2-7,TRBV29-1
ASSVEGSTDTQY,NA,TRBJ2-3,TRBV9
ASSRAGRDTEAF,NA,TRBJ1-1,TRBV3-1
ASSELRYNEQF,NA,TRBJ2-1,TRBV6-1
ASSLPTGEVGNTIY,NA,TRBJ1-3,TRBV12-3/TRBV12-4
ASSLWTSPSSEQY,few,TRBJ2-7,TRBV11-2
ASSLTSGAGTQY,NA,TRBJ2-5,TRBV7-9